Presented here are 29 T cell receptor beta chains from one specimen sequenced in a study of control samples from healthy donors and cancer patients. Here immunoSEQ multiplex PCR was the method, and the copy in TCRdb shows in-frame clones only, minus some. In the table there are about 130,000 clones, more than 80% of which are singletons. What was sequenced was blood. All receptors derive from a man aged 35-49 years in good health.

The rearrangement links TRBV2 to TRBJ2-7, with unresolved D. The CDR3 consists of 13 residues. V gave up 6 bases and J gave up 2 bases, with 11 bases separating them. Germline CDR1 is SNHLY and CDR2 is FYNNEI. CDR3 in DNA: TGTGCCAGCAGAGCTGACTGGACCTACGAGCAGTACTTC. Amino acids: CASRADWTYEQYF.

The V and J genes are TRBV10-3 and TRBJ2-3; 10 bases line up with TRBD2. This CDR3 has 20 residues. The V gene's germline CDR1 is ENHRY and CDR2 SYGVKD. V trimming: 3 bases; J trimming: 6 bases; junction bases outside the gene matches: 21. The CDR3 DNA reads TGTGCCATCAGTGACCCTCCACCTACCAGAGCGGGGGGGCCGAGGGATACGCAGTATTTT. Amino acid sequence: CAISDPPPTRAGGPRDTQYF.

The V and J genes are TRBV7-9 and TRBJ2-7; D gene ambiguous. The CDR3 is made up of 13 amino acids. Germline loops: CDR1 SEHNR, CDR2 FQNEAQ (reference sequence). The V gene lost 3 bases and the J gene lost 4 bases, with 10 bases spanning the gap. CDR3 sequence reads: CASSFDALYEQYF. In DNA form, the CDR3 reads TGTGCCAGCAGCTTCGATGCCTTATACGAGCAGTACTTC.

This clone has only one observation. DNA of the CDR3: TGTGCCAGCAGAGCCCGCCGCGCCCAGCGGGGGGTGTTGAGCACCGGGGAGCTGTTTTTT. Protein sequence: CASRARRAQRGVLSTGELFF. The chain couples TRBV27 to TRBJ2-2, with TRBD2 identical over 9 bases. This CDR3 has 20 amino acids. V lost 6 bases, J lost 4 bases, and 21 bases stayed unmatched. Germline CDR1 is MNHEY and CDR2 is SMNVEV (reference sequence).

V gene TRBV6-5 combines with J gene TRBJ1-3; D ambiguous. Germline V lookup: CDR1 MNHEY, CDR2 SVGAGI. V was cut by 6 bases and J by 5 bases, with 8 bases left in between. This CDR3 has 12 amino acids. This CDR3 reads CASRSARNTIYF. The CDR3 DNA follows: TGTGCCAGCAGGAGCGCGAGAAACACCATATATTTT.

The chain carries TRBV6-1 and TRBJ1-5; D gene ambiguous. Trimming took off 2 bases at V and 6 bases at J, with 11 bases between the two ends. This CDR3 comprises 14 residues. Germline values: CDR1 MNHNS, CDR2 SASEGT. The CDR3, as DNA: TGTGCCAGCAGTGAACTGGGTGCGACTCAGCCCCAGCATTTT. It translates to CASSELGATQPQHF.

The rearrangement links TRBV30 to TRBJ2-5, with D uncertain. Per germline, CDR1 GTSNPN and CDR2 SVGIG (reference sequence). The V gene lost 3 bases and the J gene lost 0 bases, with 2 bases spanning the gap. The CDR3 sequence is 11 residues long. The CDR3 sequence is CAWRDQETQYF. The CDR3 nucleotides read TGTGCCTGGAGGGACCAAGAGACCCAGTACTTC.

The chain employs TRBV5-1 and TRBJ1-2; possible D gene TRBD1, 6 bases. CDR3 length: 15 residues. V lost 0 bases, J lost 5 bases, and 14 bases lay in between. Germline V lookup: CDR1 SGHRS, CDR2 YFSETQ. The DNA for the CDR3 is TGCGCCAGCAGCTTGGGCACAGGGATAGAGTATGGCTACACCTTC. Protein: CASSLGTGIEYGYTF.

The rearrangement joins TRBV28 to TRBJ2-5, with D perhaps TRBD2 (6 bases). The CDR3 runs 14 residues. Germline V gives CDR1 MDHEN, CDR2 SYDVKM. V was shortened by 2 bases and J by 3 bases, with 10 bases between the two germline ends. The CDR3 region has the DNA TGTGCCAGCAGTTTACTGGGACTCAAAGAGACCCAGTACTTC. Translation gives CASSLLGLKETQYF.

This rearrangement joins TRBV19 to TRBJ2-1, with TRBD2 identical over 10 bases. Germline lookup yields CDR1 LNHDA and CDR2 SQIVND (reference sequence). V lost 4 bases, J lost 0 bases, and 0 bases stayed unmatched. The CDR3 spans 15 residues. As DNA, the CDR3 is TGTGCCAGTAGTACTAGCGGGAGCTCCTACAATGAGCAGTTCTTC. This translates into CASSTSGSSYNEQFF.

This rearrangement joins TRBV2 to TRBJ2-7; possibly TRBD1 for D (5 bases). The CDR3 is 11 residues long. V gave up 3 bases and J gave up 11 bases, with 11 bases separating them. CDR1 and CDR2 (germline): SNHLY, FYNNEI. The CDR3 DNA reads TGTGCCAGCAGTGATAGGGGTCCGGAGTACTTC. This codes for CASSDRGPEYF.

V and J are TRBV10-3 and TRBJ1-1; D gene uncertain. Trimming removed 3 bases from V and 1 base from J, with 9 bases in between. Germline V gives CDR1 ENHRY, CDR2 SYGVKD. This CDR3 contains 14 residues. The CDR3 sequence is CAISDGRENTEAFF. Written as DNA, the CDR3 is TGTGCCATCAGTGATGGGAGAGAGAACACTGAAGCTTTCTTT.

The V gene is TRBV6-5, the J gene TRBJ2-5; possible D gene TRBD2, 7 bases. Per germline, CDR1 MNHEY and CDR2 SVGAGI. This CDR3 is built from 13 residues. Trimming left V 8 bases short and J 5 bases short, with 15 bases between. The CDR3 nucleotides read TGTGCCAGCTATGGGGGGGCCGTGGAGACCCAGTACTTC. Protein: CASYGGAVETQYF.

V gene TRBV19 combines with J gene TRBJ1-1; D might be TRBD1 (6 bases). In germline, CDR1 is LNHDA, CDR2 SQIVND (reference sequence). The V end lost 4 bases, the J end lost 4 bases, and 22 bases lay between the germline ends. The CDR3 spans 17 residues. The CDR3 loop reads CASSNRRAGVTGTEAFF. CDR3 DNA sequence: TGTGCCAGTAGTAATCGTCGGGCAGGGGTTACGGGCACTGAAGCTTTCTTT. Based on the CDR3 plus reference TRBV19 and TRBJ1-1, the full variable domain is DGGITQSPKYLFRKEGQNVTLSCEQNLNHDAMYWYRQDPGQGLRLIYYSQIVNDFQKGDIAEGYSVSREKKESFPLTVTSAQKNPTAFYLCASSNRRAGVTGTEAFFGQGTRLTVV.

The rearrangement uses TRBV10-2 and TRBJ1-1; D may be TRBD1 (6 bases). Trimming removed 4 bases from V and 5 bases from J, with 11 bases in between. The CDR3 sequence is 13 residues long. In germline, CDR1 is WSHSY, CDR2 SAAADI. The CDR3 loop reads CASSGDRGTEAFF. The DNA of the CDR3 is TGCGCCAGCAGTGGGGATAGGGGGACTGAAGCTTTCTTT.

V and J are TRBV27 and TRBJ2-7; 7 positions match TRBD2. The CDR3 covers 12 residues. V trimming: 6 bases; J trimming: 4 bases; junction bases outside the gene matches: 3. The germline V gene encodes CDR1 MNHEY and CDR2 SMNVEV (reference sequence). CDR3 residues: CASSPAGYEQYF. The CDR3 bases are TGTGCCAGCAGCCCAGCGGGATACGAGCAGTACTTC.

The J gene is TRBJ1-2, the V gene TRBV19, with D tentatively TRBD1 (5 bases). CDR3 length equals 15 residues. Per germline, CDR1 LNHDA and CDR2 SQIVND (reference sequence). V dropped 1 base and J dropped 6 bases, with 15 bases sitting between them. The CDR3 loop is CASSIGMGREDGYTF. CDR3 nucleotides: TGTGCCAGTAGTATAGGTATGGGGCGCGAGGATGGCTACACCTTC.

This chain joins TRBV18 and TRBJ2-2, with TRBD2 matching 9 bases. The junction had 12 bases not matched to a gene; V was cut back by 4 bases and J by 0 bases. This CDR3 is 19 amino acids long. CDR1 is KGHSH and CDR2 is LQKENI in the germline V gene. CDR3 loop: CASSRSGGRPFANTGELFF. The CDR3 coding sequence is TGTGCCAGCTCACGTAGCGGGGGACGACCCTTCGCGAACACCGGGGAGCTGTTTTTT.

The chain has TRBV5-1 and TRBJ2-7, with D hard to call. This CDR3 region has 13 residues. Trimming cost V 2 bases and J 5 bases, with 11 bases left between them. Germline CDR1 and CDR2: SGHRS and YFSETQ. The CDR3 DNA is TGCGCCAGCAGCTTTGGGGTCAACCACGAGCAGTACTTC. It specifies CASSFGVNHEQYF.

The chain couples TRBV7-8 to TRBJ2-7; 7 bases map to TRBD2. Germline lookup yields CDR1 SGHVS and CDR2 FQNEAQ. V was pared by 1 base and J by 3 bases, with 12 bases of the junction left unmatched. The CDR3 runs to 17 residues. CDR3 sequence reads: CASSLVGGDYPNYEQYF. The CDR3 coding sequence is TGTGCCAGCAGCTTAGTGGGTGGGGACTATCCAAACTACGAGCAGTACTTC.

The chain combines TRBV20-1 with TRBJ1-1; unclear D gene. V lost 3 bases to trimming and J lost 1 base, with 12 bases between them. CDR1 and CDR2 from the germline V gene are DFQATT and SNEGSKA (reference sequence). The CDR3 is made up of 14 amino acids. In DNA form, the CDR3 reads TGCAGTGCTAGTGTAGGACCAACGAACACTGAAGCTTTCTTT. This encodes CSASVGPTNTEAFF.

The rearrangement joins TRBV29-1 to TRBJ1-1; D not certain. Germline assignment: CDR1 SQVTM and CDR2 ANQGSEA. The V gene lost 7 bases and the J gene lost 0 bases, with 21 bases spanning the gap. The CDR3 has 16 amino acids. CDR3 nucleotide sequence: TGCAGCGCCCGGATATCGCCCGGTAAAATGAACACTGAAGCTTTCTTT. It specifies CSARISPGKMNTEAFF.

The rearrangement joins TRBV28 to TRBJ1-5; a weak D match, TRBD1 (5 bases). Trimming shortened V by 4 bases and J by 5 bases, and 12 bases separated the two germline ends. The germline V gene has CDR1 MDHEN and CDR2 SYDVKM. This CDR3 has 14 residues. As DNA, the CDR3 is TGTGCCAGCAGTTCCTTTACAGGCTATCAGCCCCAGCATTTT. It encodes CASSSFTGYQPQHF. The full variable domain, completed using reference TRBV28 and TRBJ1-5, is DVKVTQSSRYLVKRTGEKVFLECVQDMDHENMFWYRQDPGLGLRLIYFSYDVKMKEKGDIPEGYSVSREKKERFSLILESASTNQTSMYLCASSSFTGYQPQHFGDGTRLSIL.

The chain employs TRBV6-5 and TRBJ1-5, with D perhaps matching TRBD1 (6 bases). V lost 8 bases to trimming and J lost 3 bases, with 17 bases between them. This CDR3 spans 15 amino acids. Germline CDR1 reads MNHEY; CDR2 reads SVGAGI. The CDR3 spells CASGGRGAINQPQHF. Here the CDR3 DNA reads TGTGCCAGCGGGGGCAGGGGAGCGATCAATCAGCCCCAGCATTTT.

The chain employs TRBV27 and TRBJ1-5, with 9 bases lining up with TRBD1. This CDR3 is built from 15 residues. V was pared by 5 bases and J by 5 bases, with 7 bases of the junction left unmatched. CDR1 MNHEY and CDR2 SMNVEV come from the germline V gene (reference sequence). The CDR3 reads CASSLSGTGYQPQHF. For the CDR3, the DNA is TGTGCCAGCAGTCTTTCCGGGACAGGGTATCAGCCCCAGCATTTT.

V usage is TRBV30 and J usage is TRBJ1-3, with D perhaps matching TRBD1 (6 bases). V shed 3 bases and J shed 1 base, with 16 bases lying between them. The CDR3 extends over 16 amino acids. Per germline, CDR1 GTSNPN and CDR2 SVGIG (reference sequence). The CDR3 is CAWRIGGRGSGNTIYF. The CDR3 DNA reads TGTGCCTGGAGGATAGGGGGGAGAGGTTCTGGAAACACCATATATTTT.

The chain employs TRBV19 and TRBJ2-3, with 12 bases matching TRBD1. V shed 2 bases, J shed 6 bases, and the junction held 6 bases outside the gene matches. From germline, CDR1 is LNHDA and CDR2 SQIVND (reference sequence). The CDR3 runs to 16 residues. The CDR3 spells CASSIPGQGARDTQYF. Here the CDR3 DNA reads TGTGCCAGTAGTATACCGGGACAGGGGGCGAGGGATACGCAGTATTTT.

The V gene is TRBV19, the J gene TRBJ1-4, with D unresolved. CDR3 length equals 14 residues. With 6 bases removed from V and 1 base from J, the gap between germline ends came to 9 bases. Germline loops: CDR1 LNHDA, CDR2 SQIVND (reference sequence). The chain's CDR3 is CASSWTGTNEKLFF. The CDR3 nucleotides are TGTGCCAGTAGCTGGACGGGAACTAATGAAAAACTGTTTTTT.

The V and J genes are TRBV5-4 and TRBJ1-1; D remains unclear. CDR1 is SGHNT and CDR2 is YYREEE in the germline V gene (reference sequence). Trimming removed 2 bases from V and 4 bases from J, with 9 bases in between. This CDR3 has 13 amino acids. The CDR3: CASSFGQVTEAFF. Written as DNA, the CDR3 is TGTGCCAGCAGCTTCGGGCAAGTCACTGAAGCTTTCTTT.